The following is a T cell receptor (beta chain) sequence with its context. Its antigen remains undetermined. No much larger clone is present one base from it, and per-base qualities are unavailable. This entry comes from a study of CD8 T cells in Susac syndrome (dated by TCRdb to the late 2010s). Background for the entire study: The study used repertoire sequencing to test whether antigen drove CD8+ T cell activation and differentiation in Susac syndrome.

The trim is 0 bases for V and 0 bases for J, with a gap of 5 bases between the germline ends. In the germline V gene, CDR1 corresponds to KGHSH and CDR2 to LQKENI. CDR3 length: 15 amino acids, cysteine to phenylalanine. Only CDR3 DNA is held: 45 bases, read in frame from base 1. RNA was extracted using the RNeasy kit, and about 0.45 to 1 ug of the RNA was reverse transcribed with random hexamers. TCR beta CDR3 regions were amplified with the immunoSEQ multiplex PCR assay covering 54 Vbeta and 13 Jbeta segments. Bias from PCR amplification was corrected by using a synthetic template baseline for primer optimization and for computational correction. As for the original processing: Reads were assigned to V, D and J genes according to IMGT and analyzed in immunoSEQ Analyzer, with only productive sequences retained. To calculate clonality, Shannon entropy was normalized by log2 of the number of productive unique sequences and then subtracted from one. For each patient and control, public and private clones were evaluated within the 100 most prevalent clones. Clones were defined as Susac-specific if absent from the healthy and MS cohorts, from 1052 published viral clones and from other ImmuneACCESS disease sequences. In TCRdb, the public reads were trimmed at Q25 with fastp and aligned with MiXCR, with productive beta chains retained. A single entry per CDR3 protein holds the most common genes and DNA from its merged rows. TCRdb assigned the V and J calls; the authors' analysis was not used. The sample has hundreds of thousands of distinct CDR3 sequences on record, just over 90% of them singletons. The ten largest clones add up to 0.055% to 0.075% of the sample.

The investigation overall reported the following: The number of individuals in the TCR sequencing and HLA analysis was acknowledged as relatively small.

High-throughput TCR beta sequencing profiled peripheral blood CD8+ and CD4+ T cells from healthy donors, Susac syndrome patients and multiple sclerosis patients. Multiple sclerosis controls were treatment-naive patients with stable or active relapsing-remitting disease fulfilling revised McDonald criteria. Bulk CD8+ and CD4+ T cells were purified magnetically by negative isolation, whereas CD8+ TEMRA cells were enriched by FACS. Blood was collected in EDTA tubes and processed within 24 hours, with PBMCs isolated through density gradient centrifugation. PBMCs destined for TCR sequencing were cryopreserved in liquid nitrogen and later thawed in a 37 °C water bath. The sorted or isolated CD4+, CD8+ and CD8+ TEMRA cells had a purity of 90% or higher.

The sequenced material came from CD4+ T cells from PBMCs. The chain uses TRBV18 and TRBJ1-4, with the D gene too uncertain to name. The source is a human donor with multiple sclerosis. The nucleotide sequence is TGTGCCAGCTCACCACCGATACCAACTAATGAAAAACTGTTTTTT. This gives the protein CASSPPIPTNEKLFF.